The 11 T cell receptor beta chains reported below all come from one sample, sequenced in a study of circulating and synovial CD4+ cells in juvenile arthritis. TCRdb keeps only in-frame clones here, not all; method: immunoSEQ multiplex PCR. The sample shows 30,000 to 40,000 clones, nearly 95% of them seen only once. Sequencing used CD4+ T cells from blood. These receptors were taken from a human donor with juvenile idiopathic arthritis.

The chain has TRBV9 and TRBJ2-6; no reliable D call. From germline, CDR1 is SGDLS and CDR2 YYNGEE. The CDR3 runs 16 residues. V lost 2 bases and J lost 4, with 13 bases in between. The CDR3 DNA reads TGTGCCAGCAGCGTGTCTCCAGGATCAGGGGCCAACGTCCTGACTTTC. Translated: CASSVSPGSGANVLTF.

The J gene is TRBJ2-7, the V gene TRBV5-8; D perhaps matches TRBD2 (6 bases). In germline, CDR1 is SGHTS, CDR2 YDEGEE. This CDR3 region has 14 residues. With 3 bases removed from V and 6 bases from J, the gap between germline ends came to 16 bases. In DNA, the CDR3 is TGTGCCAGCAGCTCCCGGGGGAGGACTGGCGAGCAGTACTTC. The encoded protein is CASSSRGRTGEQYF.

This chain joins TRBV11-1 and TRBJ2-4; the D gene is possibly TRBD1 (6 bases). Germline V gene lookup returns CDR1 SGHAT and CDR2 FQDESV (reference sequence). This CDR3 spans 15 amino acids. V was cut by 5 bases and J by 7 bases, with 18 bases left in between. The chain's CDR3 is CASSQNRDGWNIQYF. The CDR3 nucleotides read TGTGCCAGCAGCCAAAACAGGGACGGATGGAACATTCAGTACTTC.

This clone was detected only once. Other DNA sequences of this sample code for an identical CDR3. The chain's CDR3 is CASSFRGTDNSPLHF. The CDR3, as DNA: TGTGCCAGCAGCTTTCGCGGGACAGATAATTCACCCCTCCACTTT. This chain joins TRBV5-4 and TRBJ1-6; 7 positions match TRBD1. With 2 bases clipped from V and 5 bases from J, the junction kept 4 bases outside the gene matches. CDR3 length: 15 residues. In germline, CDR1 is SGHNT, CDR2 YYREEE (reference sequence).

The CDR3 here is CASSRDTGELFF. CDR3 DNA: TGTGCCAGCAGTCGGGACACCGGGGAGCTGTTTTTT. This chain links TRBV6-1 with TRBJ2-2; D unclear. The CDR3 extends over 12 amino acids. Germline-derived CDR1 and CDR2 are MNHNS and SASEGT. V lost 5 bases, J lost 3 bases, and 4 bases lay in between.

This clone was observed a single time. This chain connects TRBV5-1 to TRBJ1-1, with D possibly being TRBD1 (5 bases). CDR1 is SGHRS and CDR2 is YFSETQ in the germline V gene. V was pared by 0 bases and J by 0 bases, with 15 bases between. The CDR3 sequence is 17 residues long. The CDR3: CASSLAGKGFVNTEAFF. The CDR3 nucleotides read TGCGCCAGCAGCTTGGCCGGAAAGGGGTTCGTGAACACTGAAGCTTTCTTT.

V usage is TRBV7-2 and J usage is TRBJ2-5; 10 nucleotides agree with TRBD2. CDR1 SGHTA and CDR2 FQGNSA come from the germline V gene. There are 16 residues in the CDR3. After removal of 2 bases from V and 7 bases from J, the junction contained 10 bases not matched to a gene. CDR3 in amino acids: CASSLLASGSAVTQYF. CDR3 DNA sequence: TGTGCCAGCAGCTTATTAGCTAGCGGGAGTGCCGTGACCCAGTACTTC. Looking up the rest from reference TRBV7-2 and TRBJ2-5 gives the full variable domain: GAGVSQSPSNKVTEKGKDVELRCDPISGHTALYWYRQSLGQGLEFLIYFQGNSAPDKSGLPSDRFSAERTGGSVSTLTIQRTQQEDSAVYLCASSLLASGSAVTQYFGPGTRLLVL.

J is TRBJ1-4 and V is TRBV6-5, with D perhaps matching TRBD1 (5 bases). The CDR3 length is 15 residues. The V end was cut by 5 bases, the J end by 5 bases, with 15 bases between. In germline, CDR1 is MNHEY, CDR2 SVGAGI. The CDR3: CASSLGGTENEKLFF. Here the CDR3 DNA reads TGTGCCAGCAGTCTTGGGGGGACGGAAAATGAAAAACTGTTTTTT.

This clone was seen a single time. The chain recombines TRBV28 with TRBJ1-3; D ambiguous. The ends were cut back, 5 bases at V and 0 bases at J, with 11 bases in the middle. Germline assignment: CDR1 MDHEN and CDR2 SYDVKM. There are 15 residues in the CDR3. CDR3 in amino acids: CASSPEIDSGNTIYF. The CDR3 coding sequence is TGTGCCAGCAGTCCCGAGATAGACTCTGGAAACACCATATATTTT.

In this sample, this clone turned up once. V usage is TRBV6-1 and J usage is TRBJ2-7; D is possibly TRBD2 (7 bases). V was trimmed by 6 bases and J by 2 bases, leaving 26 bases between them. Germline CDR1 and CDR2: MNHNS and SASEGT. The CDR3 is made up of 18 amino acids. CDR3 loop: CASRELGGRLAITYEQYF. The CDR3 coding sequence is TGTGCCAGCAGAGAATTGGGGGGGCGCCTAGCCATTACCTACGAGCAGTACTTC.

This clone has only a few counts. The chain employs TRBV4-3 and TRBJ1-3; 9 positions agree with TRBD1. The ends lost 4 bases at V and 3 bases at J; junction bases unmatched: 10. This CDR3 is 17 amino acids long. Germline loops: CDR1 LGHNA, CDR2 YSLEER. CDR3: CASSRFSGQGFGNTIYF. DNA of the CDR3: TGCGCCAGCAGCCGCTTTTCGGGACAGGGTTTTGGAAACACCATATATTTT.